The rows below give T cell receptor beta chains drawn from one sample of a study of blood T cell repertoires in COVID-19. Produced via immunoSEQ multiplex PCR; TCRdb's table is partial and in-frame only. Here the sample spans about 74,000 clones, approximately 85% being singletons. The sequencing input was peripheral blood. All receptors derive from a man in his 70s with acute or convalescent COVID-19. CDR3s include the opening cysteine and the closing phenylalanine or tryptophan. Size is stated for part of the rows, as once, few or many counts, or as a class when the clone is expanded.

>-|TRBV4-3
CASSQVVGTGKGNTIYF
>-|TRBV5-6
CASSRTGGRAGELFF
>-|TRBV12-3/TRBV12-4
CASSQQGYEQYF
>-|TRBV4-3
CASSQFWREGTEAFF
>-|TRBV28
CASSEPGQGYNEQFF
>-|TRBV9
CASSASGRGTDTQYF
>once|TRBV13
CASSPIPGLGQFPSGANVLTF
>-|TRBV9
CASSATGTGNSPLHF
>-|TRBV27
CASSRGTGELFF
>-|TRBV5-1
CASSLDHSNYGYTF
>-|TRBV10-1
CASSPRDRGSVSTEAFF
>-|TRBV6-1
CASSEGTFPNQPQHF
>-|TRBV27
CASSFSIVHPSGYTF
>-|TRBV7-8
CASSPREGNIQYF
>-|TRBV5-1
CASSLAGDEQFF
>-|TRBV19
CASSISSNSPLHF
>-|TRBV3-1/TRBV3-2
CASSPTIAGDGTDTQYF
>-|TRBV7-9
CASSLGASHTGELFF
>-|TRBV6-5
CASKSLVTGELFF
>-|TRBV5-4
CASSLGSLGNTEAFF
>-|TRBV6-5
CASSYRGAGWHYEQYF
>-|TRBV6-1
CASSEMSGGHNEQFF
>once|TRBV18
CASSPIGQFTDTQYF
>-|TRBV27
CASSLSTGGNTEAFF
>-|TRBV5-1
CASSRGLAGGYDTQYF